A single sample is the source of the 12 T cell receptor beta chains below, sequenced in a study of cytomegalovirus exposure and HLA in healthy donors. A multiplex PCR was run with 60 Vbeta primers and 13 Jbeta primers. Clones were sequenced by immunoSEQ multiplex PCR, and TCRdb holds only the in-frame ones, with some missing. Of more than 150,000 clones detected, roughly 80% appear once; the ten largest clones hold less than 4.5%. Sequences were obtained from PBMCs. The source of these receptors is a man aged 50 or older in good health and CMV-seronegative.

The chain employs TRBV6-1 and TRBJ1-5; D possibly corresponds to TRBD1 (6 bases). The CDR3 covers 15 residues. Trimming left V 10 bases short and J 0 bases short, with 16 bases between. Germline V CDR1 and CDR2: MNHNS, SASEGT. CDR3 sequence: CATRRDNHSNQPQHF. CDR3 DNA sequence: TGTGCCACCCGCCGGGACAACCATAGCAATCAGCCCCAGCATTTT.

V gene TRBV5-6 combines with J gene TRBJ1-3; D is unclear. The CDR3 covers 14 residues. The ends were cut back, 2 bases at V and 4 bases at J, with 10 bases in the middle. CDR1 and CDR2 from the germline V gene are SGHDT and YYEEEE. The chain's CDR3 is CASSLGRLGNTIYF. The CDR3 DNA reads TGTGCCAGCAGCTTAGGCAGGCTAGGAAACACCATATATTTT.

This clone showed up just a few times. The rearrangement joins TRBV29-1 to TRBJ2-7; D is possibly TRBD1 (5 bases). Trimming cost V 7 bases and J 0 bases, with 10 bases left between them. The CDR3 is 12 amino acids. CDR1 is SQVTM and CDR2 is ANQGSEA in the germline V gene. The DNA of the CDR3 is TGCAGCGCCTGGACAACCTCCTACGAGCAGTACTTC. Protein sequence: CSAWTTSYEQYF.

J is TRBJ2-5 and V is TRBV7-2, with D hard to call. The DNA end lines up better with TRBJ2-7; the J call may be wrong. This CDR3 contains 14 residues. CDR1 SGHTA and CDR2 FQGNSA come from the germline V gene. CDR3 protein: CASSLRGASYEQYF. CDR3 bases: TGTGCCAGCAGCTTAAGAGGAGCCTCCTACGAGCAGTACTTC.

This clone was detected once. The chain links TRBV7-9 to TRBJ1-2; possible D gene TRBD1, 6 bases. The CDR3 is 14 amino acids. V was trimmed by 4 bases and J by 1 base, leaving 10 bases between them. The V gene's germline CDR1 is SEHNR and CDR2 FQNEAQ (reference sequence). The CDR3 region is CASSSTGLNYGYTF. CDR3 nucleotide sequence: TGTGCCAGCAGCTCCACAGGGCTTAACTATGGCTACACCTTC. Full variable domain (rest looked up from reference TRBV7-9 and TRBJ1-2): DTGVSQNPRHKITKRGQNVTFRCDPISEHNRLYWYRQTLGQGPEFLTYFQNEAQLEKSRLLSDRFSAERPKGSFSTLEIQRTEQGDSAMYLCASSSTGLNYGYTFGSGTRLTVV.

Only a few counts were recorded for this clone. The chain has TRBV2 and TRBJ2-3; 14 bases fit TRBD2. The CDR3 is made up of 15 amino acids. The J segment lost 6 bases and the V segment lost 4 bases, leaving 3 bases of the junction unmatched. CDR1 and CDR2 from the germline V gene are SNHLY and FYNNEI. The CDR3 loop reads CASSAGLAGGDTQYF. The CDR3 region has the DNA TGTGCCAGCAGTGCCGGACTAGCGGGGGGTGATACGCAGTATTTT.

This clone was recorded once. The V call is TRBV6-1, the J call TRBJ1-3, with D unclear. The CDR3 spans 14 residues. The ends were cut back, 2 bases at V and 4 bases at J, with 9 bases in the middle. Looked up from germline, CDR1 is MNHNS and CDR2 is SASEGT. CDR3 sequence (DNA): TGTGCCAGCAGTGAATCTAACTCCGGAAACACCATATATTTT. Amino acid sequence: CASSESNSGNTIYF.

The genes are TRBV5-1 and TRBJ2-1; 9 nucleotides agree with TRBD2. The CDR3 sequence is 15 residues long. V lost 0 bases, J lost 4 bases, and 2 bases stayed unmatched. CDR1 SGHRS and CDR2 YFSETQ come from the germline V gene. CDR3 amino acids: CASSLGLAGYNEQFF. Here the CDR3 DNA reads TGCGCCAGCAGCTTGGGGCTAGCGGGGTACAATGAGCAGTTCTTC.

The chain couples TRBV6-1 to TRBJ2-1; 8 nucleotides line up with TRBD2. Germline V gene sequence: CDR1 MNHNS, CDR2 SASEGT. The V segment lost 4 bases and the J segment 8 bases; nucleotides outside the gene matches: 7. The CDR3 sequence is 14 residues long. CDR3 sequence: CASSGPGGPHEQFF. CDR3 nucleotides: TGTGCCAGCAGTGGACCGGGGGGGCCCCATGAGCAGTTCTTC.

The rearrangement joins TRBV5-8 to TRBJ1-5; tentative D call: TRBD1 (5 bases). V was trimmed by 6 bases and J by 0 bases, leaving 13 bases between them. The CDR3 loop spans 15 amino acids. Germline CDR1 is SGHTS and CDR2 is YDEGEE. The CDR3, as DNA: TGTGCCAGCAATGGGGGGGAGTATAGCAATCAGCCCCAGCATTTT. Protein product: CASNGGEYSNQPQHF. The complete variable domain, with remaining parts taken from reference TRBV5-8 and TRBJ1-5, reads EAGVTQSPTHLIKTRGQQATLRCSPISGHTSVYWYQQALGLGLQFLLWYDEGEERNRGNFPPRFSGRQFPNYSSELNVNALELEDSALYLCASNGGEYSNQPQHFGDGTRLSIL.

The chain couples TRBV13 to TRBJ2-1, with TRBD1 matching over 9 bases. CDR1 is PRHDT and CDR2 is FYEKMQ in the germline V gene (reference sequence). After removal of 5 bases from V and 6 bases from J, the junction contained 11 bases not matched to a gene. CDR3 size: 16 residues. For the CDR3, the DNA is TGTGCCAGCAGCCCCAAAGGGGGGACAGGGTTCAATGAGCAGTTCTTC. Amino acid sequence: CASSPKGGTGFNEQFF.

V usage is TRBV6-4 and J usage is TRBJ1-6, with a tentative D call TRBD1 (5 bases). This CDR3 has 13 residues. Trimming left V 4 bases short and J 8 bases short, with 9 bases between. Germline CDR1 MRHNA, CDR2 SNTAGT. CDR3 in amino acids: CASSAQGDSPLHF. As DNA, the CDR3 is TGTGCCAGCAGTGCCCAGGGTGATTCACCCCTCCACTTT.